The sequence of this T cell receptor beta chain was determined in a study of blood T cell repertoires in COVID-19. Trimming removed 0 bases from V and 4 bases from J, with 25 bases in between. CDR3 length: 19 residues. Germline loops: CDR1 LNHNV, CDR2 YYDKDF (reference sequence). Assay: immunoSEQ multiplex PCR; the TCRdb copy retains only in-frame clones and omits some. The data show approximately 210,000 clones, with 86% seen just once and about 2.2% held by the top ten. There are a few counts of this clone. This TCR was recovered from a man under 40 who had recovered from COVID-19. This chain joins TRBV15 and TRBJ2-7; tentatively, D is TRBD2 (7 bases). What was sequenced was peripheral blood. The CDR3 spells CATSRESLPLSGGLYEQYF. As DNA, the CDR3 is TGTGCCACCAGCAGAGAGTCTCTCCCCCTATCCGGGGGGCTATACGAGCAGTACTTC.